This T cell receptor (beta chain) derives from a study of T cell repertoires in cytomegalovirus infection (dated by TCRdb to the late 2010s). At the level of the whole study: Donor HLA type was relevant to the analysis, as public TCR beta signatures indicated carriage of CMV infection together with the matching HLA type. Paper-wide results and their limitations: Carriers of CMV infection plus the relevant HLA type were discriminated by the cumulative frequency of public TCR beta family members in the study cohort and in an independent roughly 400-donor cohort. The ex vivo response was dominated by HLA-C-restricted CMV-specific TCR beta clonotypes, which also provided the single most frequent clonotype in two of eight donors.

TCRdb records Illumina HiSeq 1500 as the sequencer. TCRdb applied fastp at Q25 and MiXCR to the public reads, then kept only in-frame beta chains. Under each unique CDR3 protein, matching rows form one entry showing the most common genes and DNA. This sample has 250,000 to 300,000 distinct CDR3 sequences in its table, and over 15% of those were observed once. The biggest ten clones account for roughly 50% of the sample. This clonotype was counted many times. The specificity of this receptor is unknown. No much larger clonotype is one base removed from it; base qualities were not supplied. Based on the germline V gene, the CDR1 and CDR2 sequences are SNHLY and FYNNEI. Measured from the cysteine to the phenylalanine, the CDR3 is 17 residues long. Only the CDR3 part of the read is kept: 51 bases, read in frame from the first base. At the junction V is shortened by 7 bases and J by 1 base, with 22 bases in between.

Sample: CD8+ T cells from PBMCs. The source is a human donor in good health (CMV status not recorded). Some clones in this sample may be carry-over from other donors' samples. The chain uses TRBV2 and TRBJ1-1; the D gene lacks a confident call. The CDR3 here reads CASNGGLGAAENTEAFF. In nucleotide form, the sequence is TGTGCCAGCAACGGAGGGTTAGGAGCAGCCGAGAACACTGAAGCTTTCTTT. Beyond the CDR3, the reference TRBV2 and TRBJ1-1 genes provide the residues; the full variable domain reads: EPEVTQTPSHQVTQMGQEVILRCVPISNHLYFYWYRQILGQKVEFLVSFYNNEISEKSEIFDDQFSVERPDGSNFTLKIRSTKLEDSAMYFCASNGGLGAAENTEAFFGQGTRLTVV.